This record concerns one T cell receptor beta chain sequence. The data were produced by immunoSEQ multiplex PCR, yet TCRdb's version contains in-frame clones alone and is incomplete. The table shows around 67,000 clones, with approximately 90% occurring only once. The sample is drawn from a study of T cells after somatic rescue of genetic block. CDR1 and CDR2 from the germline V gene are MNHNS and SASEGT. The V and J ends lost 4 bases and 0 bases, in that order; junction bases with no gene match: 6. This CDR3 has 16 residues. The sequence derives from a man younger than 45. This sequence joins TRBV6-1 and TRBJ1-3; 7 nucleotides align to TRBD1. Material: peripheral blood mononuclear cells (PBMCs). This CDR3 is CASSGTGLSSGNTIYF. The CDR3 DNA follows: TGTGCCAGCAGTGGGACAGGCCTCAGCTCTGGAAACACCATATATTTT.